The rows below give T cell receptor beta chains drawn from one sample of a study of T cell responses to AZD1222 COVID-19 vaccine. Generated by immunoSEQ multiplex PCR, the TCRdb table keeps only in-frame clones and is missing some. The data show tens of thousands of clones, with roughly nine tenths seen just once and around 29% held by the top ten. Here the sequenced sample was peripheral blood, taken on day 0 of AZD1222 vaccination. The receptor set was obtained from an adult in good health. The CDR3 runs from the conserved cysteine through the conserved F or W. A D gene is named only where the DNA matches it firmly. Only some rows state a clone size, as once, few, many or a class for expanded clones.

d_call | j_call | clone_size | v_call | cdr3_aa | cdr3_nt
NA | TRBJ1-6 | NA | TRBV6-2/TRBV6-3 | CASSYYSGVNSPLHF | TGTGCCAGCAGTTACTACTCGGGGGTTAATTCACCCCTCCACTTT
TRBD1 | TRBJ2-2 | NA | TRBV29-1 | CSGGQGDTGELFF | TGCAGCGGCGGACAGGGGGACACCGGGGAGCTGTTTTTT
TRBD1 | TRBJ1-2 | NA | TRBV6-5 | CASSYSGQAYGYTF | TGTGCCAGCAGTTACTCGGGACAGGCCTATGGCTACACCTTC
TRBD1 | TRBJ2-5 | NA | TRBV9 | CASSFGTGSEGGETQYF | TGTGCCAGCAGCTTCGGGACAGGGTCTGAAGGAGGAGAGACCCAGTACTTC
TRBD1 | TRBJ2-5 | NA | TRBV28 | CASSPTGERRKTQYF | TGTGCCAGCAGTCCTACAGGGGAACGACGGAAGACCCAGTACTTC
TRBD1 | TRBJ1-2 | NA | TRBV5-1 | CASSRTGGLYGYTF | TGCGCCAGCAGCCGGACAGGGGGCCTCTATGGCTACACCTTC
TRBD1 | TRBJ1-3 | NA | TRBV7-3 | CASSHKDRAGNTIYF | TGTGCCAGCAGCCATAAGGACAGGGCTGGAAACACCATATATTTT
NA | TRBJ1-6 | NA | TRBV24-1 | CAAHRDNLYSPLHF | TGTGCCGCACACCGGGACAATCTATATTCACCCCTCCACTTT
NA | TRBJ2-7 | once | TRBV7-6 | CASSLAEGSYEQYF | TGTGCCAGCAGCTTAGCGGAGGGATCCTACGAGCAGTACTTC
NA | TRBJ2-7 | NA | TRBV4-2 | CASSQGPEENSYEQYF | TGTGCCAGCAGCCAAGGCCCCGAGGAGAACTCCTACGAGCAGTACTTC
TRBD1 | TRBJ1-5 | NA | TRBV5-1 | CASSVTGTGAQHF | TGCGCCAGCAGCGTGACAGGGACCGGGGCCCAGCATTTT
TRBD2 | TRBJ2-1 | NA | TRBV18 | CASSPPGREGLPEQFF | TGTGCCAGCTCACCACCAGGGCGGGAGGGCCTTCCCGAGCAGTTCTTC
TRBD1 | TRBJ2-7 | once | TRBV16 | CASSHPSGQDSYEQYF | TGTGCCAGCAGCCATCCTTCCGGACAGGACTCCTACGAGCAGTACTTC
NA | TRBJ2-7 | NA | TRBV10-2 | CASSESLLYEQYF | TGCGCCAGCAGTGAAAGTTTATTGTACGAGCAGTACTTC
NA | TRBJ2-5 | NA | TRBV7-9 | CASRSPLGDLETQYF | TGTGCCAGCAGGTCACCCCTCGGGGACTTAGAGACCCAGTACTTC
TRBD1 | TRBJ1-5 | few | TRBV28 | CASSFGTGEAQPQHF | TGTGCCAGCAGTTTTGGGACAGGGGAAGCTCAGCCCCAGCATTTT
NA | TRBJ2-1 | NA | TRBV24-1 | CATSDSRGLSYNEQFF | TGTGCCACCAGTGATTCACGGGGTTTATCGTACAATGAGCAGTTCTTC
NA | TRBJ1-4 | NA | TRBV5-6 | CASTILQGRNEKLFF | TGTGCCAGCACCATTTTACAGGGCCGTAATGAAAAACTGTTTTTT
NA | TRBJ2-4 | NA | TRBV4-1 | CASSQDRTAKNIQYF | TGCGCCAGCAGCCAAGACAGAACCGCCAAAAACATTCAGTACTTC
NA | TRBJ2-7 | NA | TRBV6-5 | CASIGQSYEQYF | TGTGCCAGCATTGGACAGTCCTACGAGCAGTACTTC
NA | TRBJ2-2 | NA | TRBV11-3 | CASSLDRGTGELFF | TGTGCCAGCAGCTTAGATCGGGGGACCGGGGAGCTGTTTTTT
NA | TRBJ1-4 | NA | TRBV19 | CASSPVPFNEKLFF | TGTGCCAGTAGTCCGGTCCCATTTAATGAAAAACTGTTTTTT
TRBD1 | TRBJ2-7 | NA | TRBV15 | CATSSQQGASYEQYF | TGTGCCACCAGCAGTCAACAGGGGGCTTCCTACGAGCAGTACTTC
NA | TRBJ1-5 | NA | TRBV5-1 | CASSDRPGAVNQPQHF | TGCGCCAGCAGCGACCGACCGGGTGCTGTCAATCAGCCCCAGCATTTT
NA | TRBJ2-6 | NA | TRBV14 | CASSQEFRLFGANVLTF | TGTGCCAGCAGCCAAGAATTCAGGCTCTTTGGGGCCAACGTCCTGACTTTC
NA | TRBJ2-7 | NA | TRBV19 | CASSIDRAYEQYF | TGTGCCAGTAGTATCGACAGAGCCTACGAGCAGTACTTC
NA | TRBJ2-1 | NA | TRBV30 | CAWVRLVGYNEQFF | TGTGCCTGGGTGAGACTAGTTGGTTACAATGAGCAGTTCTTC
NA | TRBJ2-1 | NA | TRBV5-1 | CASSLEGLDNEQFF | TGCGCCAGCAGCTTGGAGGGCCTCGACAATGAGCAGTTCTTC
NA | TRBJ2-1 | NA | TRBV5-6 | CASSLIATYNEQFF | TGTGCCAGCAGCTTAATAGCTACCTACAATGAGCAGTTCTTC
NA | TRBJ1-4 | NA | TRBV5-1 | CASSLEGRTNEKLFF | TGCGCCAGCAGCTTGGAGGGGCGGACTAATGAAAAACTGTTTTTT
NA | TRBJ1-1 | NA | TRBV28 | CASSPSGRRNTEAFF | TGTGCCAGCAGTCCATCGGGACGGCGGAACACTGAAGCTTTCTTT
NA | TRBJ2-2 | NA | TRBV3-1/TRBV3-2 | CASNRKLSGSSPGELFF | TGTGCCAGCAACCGTAAACTTAGCGGAAGCTCTCCCGGGGAGCTGTTTTTT
NA | TRBJ2-3 | NA | TRBV28 | CASSPPGHLTGRGGTDTQYF | TGTGCCAGCAGTCCCCCGGGACACCTGACGGGGCGAGGAGGCACAGATACGCAGTATTTT
NA | TRBJ2-3 | NA | TRBV28 | CASSFQGSTDTQYF | TGTGCCAGCAGTTTCCAGGGTAGCACAGATACGCAGTATTTT
TRBD1 | TRBJ2-5 | NA | TRBV5-6 | CASSQPGQGGETQYF | TGTGCCAGCAGCCAACCGGGACAGGGGGGAGAGACCCAGTACTTC
TRBD2 | TRBJ2-3 | NA | TRBV28 | CASRRPSGNTDTQYF | TGTGCCAGCAGGCGCCCTAGCGGAAACACAGATACGCAGTATTTT
NA | TRBJ2-7 | NA | TRBV5-1 | CASSLVAGFEYEQYF | TGCGCCAGCAGCTTGGTTGCGGGATTCGAGTACGAGCAGTACTTC
NA | TRBJ2-2 | NA | TRBV27 | CASSLWTFANTGELFF | TGTGCCAGCAGTTTATGGACGTTCGCGAACACCGGGGAGCTGTTTTTT
NA | TRBJ1-5 | NA | TRBV24-1 | CATSNPAYSNQPQHF | TGTGCCACCAGTAACCCCGCCTATAGCAATCAGCCCCAGCATTTT
NA | TRBJ2-1 | NA | TRBV11-1 | CASSSGLYNEQFF | TGTGCCAGCAGCTCGGGACTCTACAATGAGCAGTTCTTC
NA | TRBJ2-5 | once | TRBV6-2/TRBV6-3 | CASSYESPSDQETQYF | TGTGCCAGCAGTTACGAGTCGCCTTCCGACCAAGAGACCCAGTACTTC
NA | TRBJ1-3 | NA | TRBV5-6 | CASSLGDGNTIYF | TGTGCCAGCAGCTTAGGGGATGGAAACACCATATATTTT
TRBD1 | TRBJ1-2 | once | TRBV28 | CASWDRSAAFSF | TGTGCCAGCTGGGACAGATCTGCCGCCTTTAGCTTC
NA | TRBJ2-7 | NA | TRBV19 | CASSIRLPPYEQYF | TGTGCCAGTAGTATCCGACTACCTCCATACGAGCAGTACTTC
TRBD2 | TRBJ2-1 | NA | TRBV5-1 | CASSLELAGVVNEQFF | TGCGCCAGCAGCTTGGAACTAGCGGGAGTGGTCAATGAGCAGTTCTTC
TRBD1 | TRBJ1-4 | once | TRBV7-9 | CASSSYRGSGEKLFF | TGTGCCAGCAGCTCATACAGGGGGTCAGGGGAAAAACTGTTTTTT
NA | TRBJ2-5 | NA | TRBV7-2 | CASSLITGQEPQYF | TGTGCCAGCAGCTTAATAACTGGACAAGAGCCCCAGTACTTC
NA | TRBJ2-7 | NA | TRBV6-1 | CASSEAASEQYF | TGTGCCAGCAGTGAAGCGGCTTCCGAGCAGTACTTC
TRBD2 | TRBJ2-7 | NA | TRBV5-1 | CASSLGREGSYEQYF | TGCGCCAGCAGCTTGGGTCGGGAGGGGTCCTACGAGCAGTACTTC
TRBD1 | TRBJ1-4 | once | TRBV28 | CASRTGGGDEKLFF | TGTGCCAGCAGGACAGGGGGCGGAGATGAAAAACTGTTTTTT
TRBD1 | TRBJ2-7 | NA | TRBV6-5 | CASNSRDSLEQYF | TGTGCCAGCAACTCCCGGGACAGCCTCGAGCAGTACTTC
TRBD1 | TRBJ1-5 | NA | TRBV10-3 | CAISEGRTGGNQPQHF | TGTGCCATCAGTGAGGGAAGGACAGGGGGCAATCAGCCCCAGCATTTT
TRBD2 | TRBJ2-1 | NA | TRBV9 | CASSVSGGPYNEQFF | TGTGCCAGCAGCGTAAGCGGGGGTCCCTACAATGAGCAGTTCTTC
NA | TRBJ2-1 | once | TRBV5-1 | CASSVGYNEQFF | TGCGCCAGCAGCGTTGGATACAATGAGCAGTTCTTC
NA | TRBJ2-1 | NA | TRBV7-6 | CASSLDRVRYNEQFF | TGTGCCAGCAGCTTAGACAGGGTCCGCTACAATGAGCAGTTCTTC